This TCR beta chain is from a study of T-cell memory formation after mild COVID-19. Concerning this clonotype: The antigen is undetermined.

TCRdb analysed the 5' RACE reads with MiXCR anew, one entry per CDR3 protein. Of approximately 300,000 distinct CDR3 sequences listed, approximately 15% were seen once; the top ten hold roughly 20%. Study-level results: Contracting CD4+ clones lay largely in CM and EM, with CD8+ ones residing in EMRA. Cross-reactive memory seemingly joined, as some responding clones were found in pre-infection memory. While clones contracting from day 15 to 85 were balanced between CD4 and CD8, later expanders leaned CD4+. The SARS-CoV-2 specificity of second-wave clones reaching peak at day 37 remained unverified.

Germline V gives CDR1 MGHRA, CDR2 YSYEKL. The CDR3 sequence is 16 residues long. Trimming stripped 3 bases from V and 1 base from J, with 12 bases between. The J gene is TRBJ2-2, the V gene TRBV4-1, with D perhaps TRBD1 or TRBD2 (5 bases each). This sequence originates from a man younger than 35 who had mild COVID-19 (a few samples of this study predate the infection). Cell type and time point are not known. The sample taken for sequencing was PBMCs or a T cell subset sorted from them (not recorded which). CDR3 sequence (DNA): TGCGCCAGCAGCCAGATTGGGACGGGGAACACCGGGGAGCTGTTTTTT. Translation: CASSQIGTGNTGELFF.